Listed here are 15 T cell receptor beta chains from one sample, sequenced in a study of blood T cells in healthy people across ages. A J-beta primer mix and a sample-barcoded 5' primer were used in a second PCR of about 7 to 12 cycles. TCRdb recomputed calls from the 5' RACE reads with MiXCR, one row per CDR3 protein. This sample has fewer than 950,000 distinct CDR3 sequences; about 55% occur once, and the top ten carry roughly two fifths. The specimen sequenced was blood. These receptors were collected from an older man in good health.

This clonotype was seen more than once but under ten times. The genes are TRBV27 and TRBJ2-7; possible D gene TRBD2, 6 bases. Germline V gene lookup returns CDR1 MNHEY and CDR2 SMNVEV (reference sequence). Trimming removed 5 bases from V and 1 base from J, with 18 bases in between. This CDR3 region has 16 residues. The CDR3 bases are TGTGCCAGCAGTCCGTCCGCGGGGCAGCTTTCCTACGAGCAGTACTTC. This encodes CASSPSAGQLSYEQYF.

The chain uses TRBV25-1 and TRBJ2-2; 13 positions match TRBD2. Germline V gene sequence: CDR1 MGHDK, CDR2 SYGVNS. The CDR3 sequence is 16 residues long. After removal of 4 bases from V and 6 bases from J, the junction contained 5 bases not matched to a gene. CDR3 nucleotide sequence: TGTGCCAGCAGTGTTACACTAGCGGGAGGGCCCGGGGAGCTGTTTTTT. It is translated as CASSVTLAGGPGELFF. Full variable domain (remainder filled in from reference TRBV25-1 and TRBJ2-2): EADIYQTPRYLVIGTGKKITLECSQTMGHDKMYWYQQDPGMELHLIHYSYGVNSTEKGDLSSESTVSRIRTEHFPLTLESARPSHTSQYLCASSVTLAGGPGELFFGEGSRLTVL.

V and J are TRBV7-8 and TRBJ1-2; 8 positions match TRBD1. Germline V gene data show CDR1 as SGHVS and CDR2 as FQNEAQ. Losses at the gene ends were 4 bases for V and 7 bases for J; bases not matched to a gene: 14. The CDR3 spans 16 residues. Here the CDR3 DNA reads TGTGCCAGCAGCTCCGACCTGGACAGGGTGGCTGGTGGCTACACCTTC. This translates into CASSSDLDRVAGGYTF.

The rearrangement links TRBV29-1 to TRBJ2-6, with TRBD2 as a possible D gene (5 bases). Trimming removed 4 bases at V and 3 bases at J, with 10 bases between. Germline V gene lookup returns CDR1 SQVTM and CDR2 ANQGSEA. The CDR3 is 14 amino acids. DNA of the CDR3: TGCAGCGTTGGGGGAGCAGGTGGGGCCAACGTCCTGACTTTC. The encoded protein is CSVGGAGGANVLTF.

This clonotype has more than one count but fewer than ten. V is TRBV6-2 or TRBV6-3 and J is TRBJ2-1; D is unresolved. The CDR3 length is 13 residues. Trimming shortened V by 1 base and J by 5 bases, and 6 bases separated the two germline ends. Germline V gene sequence: CDR1 MNHEY, CDR2 SVGEGT. The CDR3 DNA reads as TGTGCCAGCAGTTACTTGCAGAACAATGAGCAGTTCTTC. Translated, it gives CASSYLQNNEQFF.

The CDR3, as DNA: TGTGCCAGCAGTTACCAGGCCCCTACCGAGTCCTCACCCCTCCACTTT. Translating gives CASSYQAPTESSPLHF. The chain recombines TRBV6-5 with TRBJ1-6; D is unclear. Per germline, CDR1 MNHEY and CDR2 SVGAGI. V gave up 2 bases and J gave up 10 bases, with 18 bases separating them. There are 16 residues in the CDR3.

The chain is built from TRBV15 and TRBJ2-3; 9 positions match TRBD1. The germline V gene has CDR1 LNHNV and CDR2 YYDKDF (reference sequence). The V segment lost 11 bases and the J segment 1 base; nucleotides outside the gene matches: 7. The CDR3 is 14 residues long. The chain's CDR3 is CASARDRGTDTQYF. The DNA of the CDR3 is TGTGCCTCCGCCAGGGACAGGGGCACAGATACGCAGTATTTT.

The chain combines TRBV6-2 or TRBV6-3 with TRBJ2-7; 9 positions agree with TRBD1. CDR3 length equals 16 residues. CDR1 and CDR2 (germline): MNHEY, SVGEGT. The V and J ends lost 5 bases and 2 bases, in that order; junction bases with no gene match: 10. The CDR3 sequence: CASSLIQGAGAYEQYF. The CDR3 nucleotides are TGTGCCAGCAGTCTGATACAGGGGGCGGGCGCCTACGAGCAGTACTTC.

Written as DNA, the CDR3 is TGTGCCAGCAGCTCGAGCGGACAGGGGGCTTGGGAGACCCAGTACTTC. Its protein product is CASSSSGQGAWETQYF. J is TRBJ2-7 and V is TRBV7-2, with 11 bases fitting TRBD1. The end of the DNA is better explained by TRBJ2-5, so the J call may be wrong. CDR3 length: 16 residues. Looked up from germline, CDR1 is SGHTA and CDR2 is FQGNSA.

CDR3 DNA sequence: TGTGCCAGCAGTGAAGGCAGGGGAGGGGAGCAGTACTTC. Residues: CASSEGRGGEQYF. This chain uses TRBV25-1 with TRBJ2-5; perhaps TRBD2 as D (7 bases). V was clipped by 2 bases and J by 11 bases, with 15 bases between them. The germline V gene has CDR1 MGHDK and CDR2 SYGVNS. The length of the CDR3 is 13 residues.

The chain combines TRBV11-2 with TRBJ2-1; possibly TRBD2 for D (6 bases). The J call may be incorrect, as the DNA end agrees better with TRBJ2-7. The CDR3 covers 15 residues. CDR1 and CDR2 (germline): SGHAT, FQNNGV. The CDR3 spells CASSLEIAASYEQYF. The CDR3 bases are TGTGCCAGCAGCTTAGAAATAGCGGCCTCCTACGAGCAGTACTTC.

The rearrangement uses TRBV5-1 and TRBJ2-3; no firm D call. The germline CDR1 and CDR2 sequences are SGHRS and YFSETQ. The CDR3 length is 13 residues. V lost 0 bases and J 2 bases, leaving 4 bases between the germline ends. The CDR3 bases are TGCGCCAGCAGCTTGGATGACACAGATACGCAGTATTTT. Protein: CASSLDDTDTQYF.

The V gene is TRBV20-1, the J gene TRBJ2-3; 9 positions agree with TRBD2. The CDR3 consists of 14 residues. Trimming at V came to 2 bases and at J to 14 bases, leaving 14 bases not matched to a gene. Germline assignment: CDR1 DFQATT and CDR2 SNEGSKA (reference sequence). CDR3 sequence reads: CSARLAGKHRYAYF. For the CDR3, the DNA is TGCAGTGCTAGACTAGCGGGGAAGCACAGATACGCGTATTTT.

This clonotype was found a few times. The chain uses TRBV20-1 and TRBJ2-7; D ambiguous. The V end was cut by 5 bases, the J end by 2 bases, with 4 bases between. Per germline, CDR1 DFQATT and CDR2 SNEGSKA (reference sequence). The CDR3 totals 10 residues. The CDR3 DNA follows: TGCAGTGCTGGGACCTACGAGCAGTACTTC. Its translation is CSAGTYEQYF.

This sequence joins TRBV6-5 and TRBJ2-5; 8 nucleotides agree with TRBD1. The J call may not be correct, given that the DNA end is closer to TRBJ2-7. CDR3 length: 15 amino acids. The germline gives CDR1 MNHEY, CDR2 SVGAGI. The CDR3 protein is CASSSLRQGKDEQYF. The CDR3 DNA reads TGTGCCAGCAGTTCCCTCCGACAGGGGAAAGACGAGCAGTACTTC.